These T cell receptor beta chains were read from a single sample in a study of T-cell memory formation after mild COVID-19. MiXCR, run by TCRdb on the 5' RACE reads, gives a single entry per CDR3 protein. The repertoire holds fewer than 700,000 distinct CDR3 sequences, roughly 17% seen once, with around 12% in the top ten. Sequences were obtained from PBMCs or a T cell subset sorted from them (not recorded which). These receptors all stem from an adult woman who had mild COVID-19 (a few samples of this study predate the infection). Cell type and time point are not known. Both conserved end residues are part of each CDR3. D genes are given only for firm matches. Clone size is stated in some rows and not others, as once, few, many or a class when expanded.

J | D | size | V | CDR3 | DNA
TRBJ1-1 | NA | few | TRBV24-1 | CATSDPRATEAFF | TGTGCCACCAGTGACCCCCGGGCCACTGAAGCTTTCTTT
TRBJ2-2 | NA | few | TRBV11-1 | CASSLARSGDTGELFF | TGTGCCAGCAGCTTAGCGCGAAGCGGAGACACCGGGGAGCTGTTTTTT
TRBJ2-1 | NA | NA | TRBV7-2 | CASSLARAYGAYNEQFF | TGTGCCAGCAGCTTAGCCCGGGCCTACGGTGCCTACAATGAGCAGTTCTTC
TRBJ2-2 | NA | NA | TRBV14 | CASSLTGWNTGELFF | TGTGCCAGCAGCCTCACAGGGTGGAACACCGGGGAGCTGTTTTTT
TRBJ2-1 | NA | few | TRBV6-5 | CASRSGSYNEQFF | TGTGCCAGCAGATCAGGTTCCTACAATGAGCAGTTCTTC
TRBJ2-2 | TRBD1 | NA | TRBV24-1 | CATTGQVTGELFF | TGTGCCACCACGGGACAGGTCACCGGGGAGCTGTTTTTT
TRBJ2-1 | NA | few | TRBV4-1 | CASSQDRVAGTVNNEQFF | TGCGCCAGCAGCCAAGATAGGGTTGCGGGGACAGTTAACAATGAGCAGTTCTTC
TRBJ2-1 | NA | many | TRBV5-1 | CASSSEASSYNEQFF | TGCGCCAGTTCCTCGGAGGCTAGCTCCTACAATGAGCAGTTCTTC
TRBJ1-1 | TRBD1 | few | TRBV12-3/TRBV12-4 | CASSWGQRAFF | TGTGCCAGCAGTTGGGGACAGCGAGCTTTCTTT
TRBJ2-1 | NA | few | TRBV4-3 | CASSQDSRGKEQFF | TGCGCCAGCAGCCAAGATTCCCGGGGAAAGGAGCAGTTCTTC
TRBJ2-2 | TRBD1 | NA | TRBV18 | CASSLQGQATGELFF | TGTGCCAGCTCACTCCAAGGACAGGCCACCGGGGAGCTGTTTTTT
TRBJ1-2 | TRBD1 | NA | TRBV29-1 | CSALRQGSYGYTF | TGCAGCGCTCTCCGACAGGGGTCCTATGGCTACACCTTC
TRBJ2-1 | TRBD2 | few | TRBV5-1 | CASRVAGTSYNEQFF | TGCGCCAGCAGAGTAGCGGGCACTTCCTACAATGAGCAGTTCTTC
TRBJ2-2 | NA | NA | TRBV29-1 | CSVEHRNTGELFF | TGCAGCGTTGAACACAGGAACACCGGGGAGCTGTTTTTT
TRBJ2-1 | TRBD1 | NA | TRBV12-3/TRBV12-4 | CASSRDSYTRGDEQFF | TGTGCCAGCAGTCGGGACAGCTATACCCGAGGCGATGAGCAGTTCTTC
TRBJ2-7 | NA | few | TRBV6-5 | CASSSLFEQYF | TGTGCCAGCAGTTCACTTTTCGAGCAGTACTTC
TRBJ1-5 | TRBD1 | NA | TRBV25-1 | CASSDTGTGGGNQPQHF | TGTGCCAGCAGTGACACCGGGACAGGGGGCGGCAATCAGCCCCAGCATTTT
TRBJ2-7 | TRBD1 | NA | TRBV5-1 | CASSGVGRDRGFWGQYF | TGCGCCAGCAGCGGAGTCGGCCGGGACAGGGGGTTCTGGGGGCAGTACTTC
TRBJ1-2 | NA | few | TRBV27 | CASSPRPGRNYGYTF | TGTGCCAGCAGTCCACGTCCAGGGAGGAACTATGGCTACACCTTC
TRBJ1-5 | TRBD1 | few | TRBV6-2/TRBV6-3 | CASSVTGVNQPQHF | TGTGCCAGCAGCGTAACAGGGGTCAATCAGCCCCAGCATTTT
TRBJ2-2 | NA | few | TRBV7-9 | CASSRHTGELFF | TGTGCCAGCAGTAGACATACCGGGGAGCTGTTTTTT
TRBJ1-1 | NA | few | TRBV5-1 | CASSAGLGTNTEAFF | TGCGCCAGCAGCGCCGGACTCGGGACGAACACTGAAGCTTTCTTT
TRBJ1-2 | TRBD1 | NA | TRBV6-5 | CASSPTGAVYGYTF | TGTGCCAGCAGCCCGACAGGGGCGGTCTATGGCTACACCTTC
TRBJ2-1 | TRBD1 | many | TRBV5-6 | CASSTRQGRDEQFF | TGTGCCAGCAGCACCAGACAGGGGCGGGATGAGCAGTTCTTC
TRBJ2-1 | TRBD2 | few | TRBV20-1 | CSASLAGVSYEQFF | TGCAGTGCTAGTCTAGCGGGGGTGAGCTATGAGCAGTTCTTC
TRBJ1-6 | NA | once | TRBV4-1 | CASSQLESSPLHF | TGCGCCAGCAGCCAATTAGAGAGTTCACCCCTCCACTTT
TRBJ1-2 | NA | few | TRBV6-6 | CASNPGGPAWGYTF | TGTGCCAGCAACCCGGGAGGGCCGGCCTGGGGCTACACCTTC
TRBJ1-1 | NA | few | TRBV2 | CASSDLVADEAFF | TGTGCCAGCAGTGACTTGGTGGCAGACGAAGCTTTCTTT
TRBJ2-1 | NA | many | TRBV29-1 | CSVENLGRDSYNEQFF | TGCAGCGTTGAGAACCTCGGGCGAGATTCCTACAATGAGCAGTTCTTC
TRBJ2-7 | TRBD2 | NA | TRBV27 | CASSLLAGGLYEQYF | TGTGCCAGCAGTTTGTTAGCGGGAGGGCTGTACGAGCAGTACTTC
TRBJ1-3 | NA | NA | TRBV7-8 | CASSARRVGGRGNTIYF | TGTGCCAGCAGCGCCAGAAGGGTTGGGGGGCGCGGAAACACCATATATTTT
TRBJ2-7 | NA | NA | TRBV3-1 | CASSQVVHEQYF | TGTGCCAGCAGCCAAGTGGTCCACGAGCAGTACTTC
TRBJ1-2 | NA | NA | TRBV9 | CASSPGTTWYGYTF | TGTGCCAGCAGCCCAGGGACAACTTGGTATGGCTACACCTTC
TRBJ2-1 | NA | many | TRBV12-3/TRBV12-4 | CASSLRGAGEQFF | TGTGCCAGCAGTTTAAGGGGGGCGGGTGAGCAGTTCTTC
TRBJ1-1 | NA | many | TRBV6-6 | CAGRGDSYTEAFF | TGTGCTGGTCGCGGGGATTCCTACACTGAAGCTTTCTTT
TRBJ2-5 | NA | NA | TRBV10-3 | CAISPRQETQYF | TGTGCCATCAGTCCACGCCAAGAGACCCAGTACTTC
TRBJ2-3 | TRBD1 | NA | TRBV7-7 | CASSLDRGPGVTQYF | TGTGCCAGCAGCTTAGACAGGGGGCCTGGAGTTACGCAGTATTTT
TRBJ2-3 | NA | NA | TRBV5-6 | CASSRQSTERDTQYF | TGTGCCAGCAGCCGTCAGTCCACTGAAAGGGATACGCAGTATTTT
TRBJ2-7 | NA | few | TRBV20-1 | CSARDNDRGKSYEQYF | TGCAGTGCTAGAGATAACGATAGGGGGAAGTCCTACGAGCAGTACTTC